The 27 T cell receptor beta chains presented below share a single source sample, sequenced in a study of CD8+CD57+ T cells in acquired aplastic anemia. Flow cytometry had shown expanded CD8+CD57+ cells in the patients chosen for sequencing. Genomic DNA provided the template from which TCR beta VDJ and CDR3 profiles were obtained. TCRdb processed the reads anew with MiXCR; each CDR3 protein has one entry. The table lists about 260,000 distinct CDR3 sequences, roughly 82% of them singletons. The sequenced sample consisted of sorted CD4+, CD8+, or CD8+CD57+ T cells (not recorded which) from PBMCs. The receptors originated from a human donor with aplastic anemia.

The rearrangement uses TRBV15 and TRBJ1-2; 8 nucleotides agree with TRBD1. CDR1 LNHNV and CDR2 YYDKDF come from the germline V gene (reference sequence). With 0 bases clipped from V and 4 bases from J, the junction kept 1 base outside the gene matches. The CDR3 spans 14 residues. The CDR3 coding sequence is TGTGCCACCAGCAGAGAGGGACAGGTCTATGGCTACACCTTC. Protein sequence: CATSREGQVYGYTF. The entire variable domain, with the rest obtained from reference TRBV15 and TRBJ1-2, is as follows: DAMVIQNPRYQVTQFGKPVTLSCSQTLNHNVMYWYQQKSSQAPKLLFHYYDKDFNNEADTPDNFQSRRPNTSFCFLDIRSPGLGDTAMYLCATSREGQVYGYTFGSGTRLTVV.

The chain recombines TRBV7-9 with TRBJ2-7; D ambiguous. Between the trimmed V and J ends, which lost 3 bases and 6 bases, there was a span of 9 bases. The length of the CDR3 is 12 residues. Germline values: CDR1 SEHNR, CDR2 FQNEAQ (reference sequence). CDR3: CASSFERGEQYV. The CDR3 DNA sequence: TGTGCCAGCAGCTTTGAAAGAGGCGAGCAGTACGTC.

This clonotype appeared a single time. The CDR3 bases are TGTGCCAGCAGCCTGGCTGGTGGGGGGGGGGTCAACCAGTACTTC. Its protein is CASSLAGGGGVNQYF. The V and J genes are TRBV2 and TRBJ2-5; TRBD2 matches 7 bases. CDR1 is SNHLY and CDR2 is FYNNEI in the germline V gene. The CDR3 runs to 15 residues. With 6 bases clipped from V and 10 bases from J, the junction kept 17 bases outside the gene matches.

About this clonotype: An end of the junction differs from the germline gene, which may be a read error. The rearrangement links TRBV7-9 to TRBJ2-1, with D possibly matching TRBD2 (6 bases). The length of the CDR3 is 13 residues. Germline V gene data show CDR1 as SEHNR and CDR2 as FQNEAQ (reference sequence). In DNA, the CDR3 is TGTGCCAGCCGTGGTGGGGGGAACCATGAGCACTTCTTC. Protein product: CASRGGGNHEHFF.

Many counts were recorded for this clonotype. The genes are TRBV5-1 and TRBJ2-5; TRBD2 agrees at 8 bases. The germline gives CDR1 SGHRS, CDR2 YFSETQ. The J segment lost 2 bases and the V segment lost 0 bases, leaving 3 bases of the junction unmatched. This CDR3 spans 15 amino acids. The CDR3 loop reads CASSLGSGGQETQYF. In nucleotides, the CDR3 is TGCGCCAGCAGCTTGGGATCGGGGGGGCAAGAGACCCAGTACTTC.

Of note for this clonotype: Sequence at one end of the junction differs from germline and may be a read error. V gene TRBV7-2 combines with J gene TRBJ1-2; D unresolved. In germline, CDR1 is SGHTA, CDR2 FQGNSA. The CDR3 length is 13 residues. The chain's CDR3 is CASSHGWAQCYAF. The CDR3 nucleotides read TGTGCCAGCAGCCATGGGTGGGCACAGTGCTACGCCTTC.

V and J are TRBV7-9 and TRBJ1-1; D gene unclear. CDR3 length: 13 amino acids. With 5 bases removed from V and 7 bases from J, the gap between germline ends came to 14 bases. Germline loops: CDR1 SEHNR, CDR2 FQNEAQ (reference sequence). CDR3 coding DNA: TGTGCCAGCAGCCGGAGTGCCCCCCTTGAAGCTTTCTTT. Its translation is CASSRSAPLEAFF. The whole variable domain, remainder taken from reference TRBV7-9 and TRBJ1-1, is DTGVSQNPRHKITKRGQNVTFRCDPISEHNRLYWYRQTLGQGPEFLTYFQNEAQLEKSRLLSDRFSAERPKGSFSTLEIQRTEQGDSAMYLCASSRSAPLEAFFGQGTRLTVV.

In this sample, this clonotype turned up many times. The chain joins TRBV9 to TRBJ2-2; 10 bases are a match to TRBD1. Germline CDR1 and CDR2: SGDLS and YYNGEE. CDR3 size: 16 residues. Trimming took 3 bases from V and 7 from J; bases not matched to a gene: 9. The CDR3 loop reads CASSARDRGRDGELFF. In nucleotides, the CDR3 is TGTGCCAGCAGCGCCCGGGACAGGGGACGAGACGGGGAGCTGTTTTTT.

The V call is TRBV7-2, the J call TRBJ1-1; D is possibly TRBD1 (6 bases). This CDR3 is 15 amino acids long. V was pared by 1 base and J by 5 bases, with 14 bases between. Germline V gene sequence: CDR1 SGHTA, CDR2 FQGNSA. Written as DNA, the CDR3 is TGTGCCAGCAGCTTAGATGGGACACGCAATACTGAAGCTTTCTTT. This translates into CASSLDGTRNTEAFF.

V gene TRBV6-1 combines with J gene TRBJ2-2; TRBD2 matches at 9 bases. Germline trimming cut 5 bases from V and 7 bases from J; bases unmatched to any gene: 8. Germline lookup yields CDR1 MNHNS and CDR2 SASEGT. The CDR3 contains 15 residues. CDR3 DNA: TGTGCCAGCAGTCCTAGCGGGGCGATTGGCGGGGAGCTGTTTTTT. This encodes CASSPSGAIGGELFF.

The V gene is TRBV4-2, the J gene TRBJ2-6, with D unclear. Germline values: CDR1 LGHNA, CDR2 YNFKEQ. V was clipped by 0 bases and J by 0 bases, with 6 bases between them. The CDR3 is 16 residues long. CDR3 sequence: CASSQDRGSGANVLTF. For the CDR3, the DNA is TGTGCCAGCAGCCAAGATCGCGGCTCTGGGGCCAACGTCCTGACTTTC.

This clonotype was observed a handful of times. The chain employs TRBV10-3 and TRBJ2-7; 13 nucleotides align to TRBD2. The germline V gene has CDR1 ENHRY and CDR2 SYGVKD. J gave up 5 bases and V 8 bases, and 3 bases lay outside the gene matches. The CDR3 has 13 amino acids. The CDR3 loop reads CAIGLAGANEQYF. In DNA form, the CDR3 reads TGTGCCATCGGACTAGCGGGAGCGAACGAGCAGTACTTC.

This clonotype was picked up one time. This chain links TRBV11-3 with TRBJ1-5, with D unresolved. The CDR3 has 13 residues. Germline loops: CDR1 SGHNT, CDR2 YENEEA. Trimming removed 3 bases from V and 6 bases from J, with 9 bases in between. CDR3 amino acids: CASSFDLTQPQHF. CDR3 bases: TGTGCCAGCAGCTTTGATCTGACTCAGCCCCAGCATTTT. The full variable domain, completed using reference TRBV11-3 and TRBJ1-5, is EAGVVQSPRYKIIEKKQPVAFWCNPISGHNTLYWYLQNLGQGPELLIRYENEEAVDDSQLPKDRFSAERLKGVDSTLKIQPAELGDSAVYLCASSFDLTQPQHFGDGTRLSIL.

V and J are TRBV9 and TRBJ2-1, with D possibly TRBD1 on 5 matching bases. Trimming shortened V by 4 bases and J by 11 bases, and 25 bases separated the two germline ends. This CDR3 has 16 amino acids. CDR1 is SGDLS and CDR2 is YYNGEE in the germline V gene. CDR3: CASSQGGAYYKSQQFF. In DNA form, the CDR3 reads TGTGCCAGCAGCCAGGGCGGCGCCTACTATAAGTCTCAGCAGTTCTTC.

The genes are TRBV11-3 and TRBJ2-5; 9 nucleotides match TRBD1. V shed 6 bases and J 5 bases; nucleotides not matched to a gene: 13. The CDR3 length is 16 residues. The germline CDR1 and CDR2 sequences are SGHNT and YENEEA. The CDR3 is CASRTQGQGGGETQYF. The DNA for the CDR3 is TGTGCCAGCAGGACACAGGGACAGGGCGGTGGGGAGACCCAGTACTTC.

The chain carries TRBV7-8 and TRBJ2-7, with TRBD1 identical over 12 bases. Germline assignment: CDR1 SGHVS and CDR2 FQNEAQ. With V trimmed by 5 bases and J by 2 bases, 13 bases remained unmatched. This CDR3 contains 18 residues. The CDR3 DNA reads as TGTGCCAGCAGCCCGCATCCCGGGACAGGGGGCACTCCCTACGAGCAGTACGTC. Its protein is CASSPHPGTGGTPYEQYV.

The chain recombines TRBV29-1 with TRBJ2-7, with D possibly matching TRBD1 (5 bases). Germline V CDR1 and CDR2: SQVTM, ANQGSEA. V gave up 6 bases and J gave up 6 bases, with 18 bases separating them. CDR3 size: 13 residues. The CDR3 reads CSVGEGELGEQYF. CDR3 DNA sequence: TGCAGCGTCGGAGAAGGGGAACTTGGCGAGCAGTACTTC.

A note on this clonotype: The junction departs from germline at one end; a sequencing error may be responsible. The rearrangement uses TRBV10-3 and TRBJ2-1, with no clear D. The germline gives CDR1 ENHRY, CDR2 SYGVKD. This CDR3 is built from 14 residues. The CDR3 loop is CASSTTGSSYQEYF. As DNA, the CDR3 is TGTGCCAGCAGTACAACCGGAAGCTCCTACCAGGAGTACTTC.

The chain employs TRBV7-9 and TRBJ1-1, with a possible D match to TRBD1 (6 bases). From germline, CDR1 is SEHNR and CDR2 FQNEAQ (reference sequence). The CDR3 spans 15 residues. Between the trimmed V and J ends, which lost 5 bases and 14 bases, there was a span of 27 bases. The CDR3 region is CASSVDGTGSSEEFF. CDR3 bases: TGTGCCAGCAGCGTGGATGGCACAGGGAGTTCGGAAGAATTCTTT.

This clonotype was detected only once. This chain's CDR3 is CATSRGNDKDTQYF. The CDR3 DNA reads TGTGCCACCAGCAGAGGCAACGACAAAGATACGCAGTATTTT. The chain has TRBV15 and TRBJ2-3; D is undetermined. The CDR3 runs 14 residues. V gave up 1 base and J gave up 5 bases, with 10 bases separating them. Germline values: CDR1 LNHNV, CDR2 YYDKDF (reference sequence).

The sample holds one count of this clonotype. V and J are TRBV29-1 and TRBJ1-2, with D perhaps TRBD1 (5 bases). Per germline, CDR1 SQVTM and CDR2 ANQGSEA. Trimming removed 4 bases from V and 2 bases from J, with 14 bases in between. This CDR3 spans 14 amino acids. The CDR3 sequence: CSVGSGGRNYGYTF. In DNA form, the CDR3 reads TGCAGCGTTGGATCGGGGGGACGGAACTATGGCTACACCTTC.

The rearrangement joins TRBV7-9 to TRBJ2-7, with a possible D match to TRBD2 (5 bases). Germline V gives CDR1 SEHNR, CDR2 FQNEAQ (reference sequence). The CDR3 length is 18 residues. The germline V and J ends were trimmed by 3 bases and 4 bases, with 25 bases remaining between them. CDR3 sequence reads: CASSFDPPTRALSYEQYV. The CDR3 bases are TGTGCCAGCAGCTTTGATCCACCGACGAGGGCCCTGTCTTACGAGCAGTACGTC.

The chain is built from TRBV9 and TRBJ2-3, with D unresolved. CDR1 is SGDLS, CDR2 YYNGEE, per germline. The CDR3 totals 14 residues. Trimming took off 0 bases at V and 15 bases at J, with 20 bases between the two ends. CDR3 DNA sequence: TGTGCCAGCAGCGTAGGGGTGTCCTCCGCCGAAGCTTATTTT. Its translation is CASSVGVSSAEAYF.

The rearrangement uses TRBV11-1 and TRBJ2-5; a possible D gene is TRBD2 (5 bases). This CDR3 has 12 amino acids. Trimming pared 1 base from V and 9 bases from J, leaving 9 bases between. Germline CDR1 and CDR2: SGHAT and FQDESV (reference sequence). In DNA form, the CDR3 reads TGTGCCAGCAGCTTAGTACCCGGGGCCCAGTACTTC. Translating it yields CASSLVPGAQYF.

V is TRBV15 and J is TRBJ2-1; D might be TRBD1 (7 bases). Trimming took 0 bases from V and 8 from J, leaving 26 bases between them. The germline V gene encodes CDR1 LNHNV and CDR2 YYDKDF (reference sequence). The CDR3 has 19 residues. The CDR3 spells CATSRDSQGGGNGQDEQFF. The CDR3 nucleotides read TGTGCCACCAGCAGAGATAGCCAGGGGGGCGGAAACGGTCAGGATGAGCAGTTCTTC.

This chain connects TRBV5-4 to TRBJ2-1; the D gene is possibly TRBD2 (6 bases). The CDR3 consists of 13 residues. The germline V gene encodes CDR1 SGHNT and CDR2 YYREEE (reference sequence). V was pared by 2 bases and J by 8 bases, with 11 bases between. The CDR3 coding sequence is TGTGCCAGCAGCTTTACTCGCGGGGATGAGCAGTTCTTC. Translated, it gives CASSFTRGDEQFF.

This chain joins TRBV20-1 and TRBJ1-6; no definite D call. The CDR3 runs 13 residues. The V end was cut by 5 bases, the J end by 13 bases, with 18 bases between. CDR1 and CDR2 (germline): DFQATT, SNEGSKA (reference sequence). Written as DNA, the CDR3 is TGCAGTGCTGTCGACACGGACCTTGGGCCCCTCCACTTT. Translation: CSAVDTDLGPLHF.